The 24 T cell receptor beta chains in this list originate from one sample, sequenced in a study of blood T cell repertoires in COVID-19. Profiled with immunoSEQ multiplex PCR; TCRdb holds only in-frame clones, not every one. The sample has about 69,000 clones, around 90% seen once. The sequenced sample was peripheral blood. The source of these receptors is a man in his forties or fifties with acute or convalescent COVID-19.

The chain links TRBV19 to TRBJ1-1; 7 nucleotides line up with TRBD1. The V gene end was trimmed by 5 bases and the J gene end by 11 bases; junction bases not matched to a gene: 11. CDR3 size: 13 residues. Germline V CDR1 and CDR2: LNHDA, SQIVND (reference sequence). The CDR3 nucleotides are TGTGCCAGTAGTTACCGGGACAGCCGCAGGGCTTTCTTT. Translating gives CASSYRDSRRAFF.

The V call is TRBV6-1, the J call TRBJ1-6; D perhaps matches TRBD1 (5 bases). The CDR3 covers 15 residues. The ends were cut back, 1 base at V and 9 bases at J, with 13 bases in the middle. Germline V lookup: CDR1 MNHNS, CDR2 SASEGT. The CDR3 DNA sequence: TGTGCCAGCAGTGAAGGCGCGAGGAGGGGTTCACCCCTCCACTTT. Its protein product is CASSEGARRGSPLHF.

The chain has TRBV27 and TRBJ2-4; D remains unclear. The V gene lost 4 bases and the J gene lost 0 bases, with 16 bases spanning the gap. In germline, CDR1 is MNHEY, CDR2 SMNVEV (reference sequence). The CDR3 covers 17 residues. CDR3 DNA sequence: TGTGCCAGCAGTTCCATACCTCTTACTCTAGCCAAAAACATTCAGTACTTC. It specifies CASSSIPLTLAKNIQYF.

This chain links TRBV5-1 with TRBJ2-3, with D possibly being TRBD2 (5 bases). The CDR3 consists of 13 residues. With 5 bases removed from V and 5 bases from J, the gap between germline ends came to 12 bases. CDR1 and CDR2 from the germline V gene are SGHRS and YFSETQ. CDR3 DNA: TGCGCCAGCAGTTCGGACGGACTAGATACGCAGTATTTT. Protein product: CASSSDGLDTQYF.

This clone occurred a few times. The J gene is TRBJ2-2, the V gene TRBV18; 10 bases fit TRBD1. Trimming removed 4 bases from V and 2 bases from J; junction bases left unmatched: 7. Germline CDR1 is KGHSH and CDR2 is LQKENI. The CDR3 is 17 residues long. The CDR3 spells CASSLKGQGPNTGELFF. In nucleotides, the CDR3 is TGTGCCAGCTCACTTAAGGGACAGGGGCCAAACACCGGGGAGCTGTTTTTT.

The chain has TRBV18 and TRBJ1-5; perhaps TRBD1 as D (6 bases). Germline V CDR1 and CDR2: KGHSH, LQKENI. The length of the CDR3 is 16 residues. The ends were cut back, 0 bases at V and 6 bases at J, with 15 bases in the middle. CDR3 sequence (DNA): TGTGCCAGCTCACCACCCGGCAGGGGAGAGCGTCAGCCCCAGCATTTT. This gives the protein CASSPPGRGERQPQHF.

The chain combines TRBV6-1 with TRBJ2-3; tentative D call: TRBD1 (5 bases). The CDR3 runs to 14 residues. Germline V gives CDR1 MNHNS, CDR2 SASEGT. The V end lost 3 bases, the J end lost 7 bases, and 14 bases lay between the germline ends. Here the CDR3 reads CASSEAYQGHTQYF. For the CDR3, the DNA is TGTGCCAGCAGTGAGGCCTACCAGGGTCATACGCAGTATTTT.

The J gene is TRBJ2-1, the V gene TRBV7-9, with 9 bases identical to TRBD2. Germline V lookup: CDR1 SEHNR, CDR2 FQNEAQ (reference sequence). V lost 5 bases to trimming and J lost 5 bases; unmatched junction nucleotides: 7. There are 15 residues in the CDR3. In DNA form, the CDR3 reads TGTGCCAGCAGCGTCCGCAGCGGGAGGAACAATGAGCAGTTCTTC. Translating gives CASSVRSGRNNEQFF.

The chain couples TRBV5-1 to TRBJ2-7; 9 bases are a match to TRBD2. V shed 4 bases, J shed 0 bases, and the junction held 11 bases outside the gene matches. CDR3 size: 17 residues. Germline V lookup: CDR1 SGHRS, CDR2 YFSETQ. The chain's CDR3 is CASSPLRGRGSSYEQYF. In nucleotides, the CDR3 is TGCGCCAGCAGCCCGCTTCGCGGGAGGGGTAGCTCCTACGAGCAGTACTTC.

The genes are TRBV2 and TRBJ1-2; 8 bases line up with TRBD1. Germline values: CDR1 SNHLY, CDR2 FYNNEI. The CDR3 extends over 13 amino acids. V trimming: 7 bases; J trimming: 5 bases; junction bases outside the gene matches: 6. The CDR3 nucleotides are TGTGCCAGCACCCAACAGGGGGGGTATGGCTACACCTTC. This encodes CASTQQGGYGYTF. The variable domain in full, completed from reference TRBV2 and TRBJ1-2, reads EPEVTQTPSHQVTQMGQEVILRCVPISNHLYFYWYRQILGQKVEFLVSFYNNEISEKSEIFDDQFSVERPDGSNFTLKIRSTKLEDSAMYFCASTQQGGYGYTFGSGTRLTVV.

The V gene is TRBV14, the J gene TRBJ1-6, with a tentative D call TRBD1 (5 bases). V lost 0 bases and J 7 bases, leaving 13 bases between the germline ends. CDR3 size: 16 residues. CDR1 is SGHDN, CDR2 FVKESK, per germline. The CDR3 is CASSQERQGRNSPLHF. The CDR3 DNA reads TGTGCCAGCAGCCAAGAAAGGCAGGGTCGGAATTCACCCCTCCACTTT.

The V and J genes are TRBV6-5 and TRBJ2-7; a possible D gene is TRBD2 (6 bases). V was pared by 0 bases and J by 4 bases, with 13 bases between. Germline CDR1 reads MNHEY; CDR2 reads SVGAGI. The CDR3 consists of 15 residues. CDR3 protein: CASSYSGRGTYEQYF. The DNA for the CDR3 is TGTGCCAGCAGTTACTCTGGACGCGGGACGTACGAGCAGTACTTC.

This clone showed up just once. This chain joins TRBV5-1 and TRBJ2-7, with 9 positions matching TRBD1. This CDR3 comprises 14 residues. CDR1 is SGHRS, CDR2 YFSETQ, per germline. Trimming cost V 4 bases and J 4 bases; bases outside gene matches: 6. The CDR3 spells CASSRRGQGYEQYF. The CDR3 DNA is TGCGCCAGCAGCCGACGGGGACAGGGATACGAGCAGTACTTC.

The rearrangement joins TRBV7-9 to TRBJ2-6, with TRBD1 matching 7 bases. The CDR3 runs to 16 residues. Per germline, CDR1 SEHNR and CDR2 FQNEAQ (reference sequence). The CDR3 loop reads CAGVSQGVSGANVLTF. In DNA form, the CDR3 reads TGTGCAGGCGTATCGCAGGGGGTGTCTGGGGCCAACGTCCTGACTTTC.

The V call is TRBV7-2, the J call TRBJ2-3; the D is unclear. CDR1 and CDR2 from the germline V gene are SGHTA and FQGNSA. The CDR3 is made up of 8 amino acids. The CDR3 reads CAENTQYF. CDR3 bases: TGTGCGGAGAATACGCAGTATTTT.

This chain joins TRBV19 and TRBJ2-7; perhaps TRBD2 as D (6 bases). Germline V lookup: CDR1 LNHDA, CDR2 SQIVND (reference sequence). CDR3 length: 13 amino acids. V lost 5 bases and J 0 bases, leaving 8 bases between the germline ends. CDR3 sequence (DNA): TGTGCCAGTAGTGGGGGGAGCTCCTACGAGCAGTACTTC. Translation: CASSGGSSYEQYF.

This chain joins TRBV27 and TRBJ2-1, with 9 bases identical to TRBD2. Germline V lookup: CDR1 MNHEY, CDR2 SMNVEV (reference sequence). There are 18 residues in the CDR3. V was pared by 2 bases and J by 0 bases, with 8 bases of the junction left unmatched. The CDR3 DNA reads as TGTGCCAGCAGTTTAGGGCTAGCGGGACCGAGCTCCTACAATGAGCAGTTCTTC. Translating gives CASSLGLAGPSSYNEQFF.

The CDR3 DNA reads TGTGCCAGCAGCCCTCCCTCGGAGGTACCCTACGAGCAGTACTTC. Translation gives CASSPPSEVPYEQYF. This sequence joins TRBV3-1 (or the pseudogene TRBV3-2) and TRBJ2-7; perhaps TRBD2 as D (5 bases). The CDR3 spans 15 residues. Germline values: CDR1 LGHDT, CDR2 YNNKEL (reference sequence). Trimming left V 4 bases short and J 2 bases short, with 15 bases between.

The chain is built from TRBV3-1 (or the pseudogene TRBV3-2) and TRBJ1-4; 10 bases line up with TRBD1. Germline loops: CDR1 LGHDT, CDR2 YNNKEL (reference sequence). The J segment lost 8 bases and the V segment lost 2 bases, leaving 8 bases of the junction unmatched. The CDR3 length is 16 residues. This chain's CDR3 is CASSQLGTGVNEKLFF. CDR3 DNA: TGTGCCAGCAGCCAACTCGGGACAGGGGTGAACGAAAAACTGTTTTTT.

The chain is built from TRBV7-8 and TRBJ2-2; TRBD2 matches 8 bases. The germline CDR1 and CDR2 sequences are SGHVS and FQNEAQ. Germline trimming cut 1 base from V and 7 bases from J; bases unmatched to any gene: 11. The CDR3 covers 17 residues. DNA of the CDR3: TGTGCCAGCAGCTTAGTCGGTAGCGGGAACATTAACGGGGAGCTGTTTTTT. It translates to CASSLVGSGNINGELFF. The full variable domain, rest sourced from reference TRBV7-8 and TRBJ2-2, is GAGVSQSPRYKVAKRGQDVALRCDPISGHVSLFWYQQALGQGPEFLTYFQNEAQLDKSGLPSDRFFAERPEGSVSTLKIQRTQQEDSAVYLCASSLVGSGNINGELFFGEGSRLTVL.

This chain uses TRBV6-2 or TRBV6-3 with TRBJ2-1; no firm D call. The V gene lost 5 bases and the J gene lost 4 bases, with 15 bases spanning the gap. The CDR3 length is 15 residues. From germline, CDR1 is MNHEY and CDR2 SVGEGT. This chain's CDR3 is CASSPLRQLYNEQFF. Written as DNA, the CDR3 is TGTGCCAGCAGTCCGTTGCGGCAACTTTACAATGAGCAGTTCTTC.

The table lists this clone with a count of one. This chain uses TRBV27 with TRBJ1-1, with 8 nucleotides matching TRBD1. From germline, CDR1 is MNHEY and CDR2 SMNVEV (reference sequence). Germline trimming cut 0 bases from V and 4 bases from J; bases unmatched to any gene: 4. CDR3 length: 15 amino acids. In DNA form, the CDR3 reads TGTGCCAGCAGTTTATCGACAGGGGCGATCACTGAAGCTTTCTTT. This translates into CASSLSTGAITEAFF.

This clone is a singleton in its sample. V gene TRBV2 combines with J gene TRBJ1-6; TRBD1 agrees at 7 bases. The ends lost 7 bases at V and 9 bases at J; junction bases unmatched: 9. CDR1 is SNHLY and CDR2 is FYNNEI in the germline V gene. The CDR3 is 14 residues long. The DNA for the CDR3 is TGTGCCAGCACGTACAGGGGCATGGGTTCACCCCTCCACTTT. Its protein product is CASTYRGMGSPLHF.

This clone was detected only once. V is TRBV6-4 and J is TRBJ2-4, with TRBD2 matching 12 bases. The CDR3 length is 20 residues. Germline trimming cut 6 bases from V and 1 base from J; bases unmatched to any gene: 16. CDR1 is MRHNA and CDR2 is SNTAGT in the germline V gene. CDR3 amino acids: CASSAPSGRAEGRAKNIQYF. Written as DNA, the CDR3 is TGTGCCAGCAGCGCCCCTAGCGGGAGGGCCGAAGGAAGGGCCAAAAACATTCAGTACTTC.